This TCR beta chain was found in a study of graft-versus-host responses after intestinal transplantation. At the level of the study: Recipients got multivisceral, liver-intestinal, or isolated intestinal transplants. Study-level points and caveats: When patients had graft-donor T cell macrochimerism, their allografts held high graft-versus-host to host-versus-graft clonal ratios. Marrow from the recipient contained GvH clones, some of which had appeared first in ileum or blood. An association linked early post-transplant HvG declines with peak circulating GvH clone levels.

The assay was immunoSEQ multiplex PCR, and TCRdb's table has in-frame clones only and misses some. The table lists around 90,000 clones, just under 95% of them singletons. To note about this clone: Its antigen remains unknown.

J was trimmed by 6 bases and V by 5 bases; bases with no gene match: 4. The CDR3 loop spans 13 amino acids. Germline V gene sequence: CDR1 LNHDA, CDR2 SQIVND (reference sequence). This sequence was found in a human donor who was the organ donor for an intestinal transplant. The genes are TRBV19 and TRBJ2-7; TRBD2 agrees at 10 bases. Source: unstimulated CD8+ T cells sorted from spleen or lymph node cells, taken before transplant. The CDR3 region is CASSLAGAREQYF. The CDR3 DNA reads as TGTGCCAGTAGTCTAGCGGGAGCTCGCGAGCAGTACTTC. The variable domain in full, with the rest retrieved from reference TRBV19 and TRBJ2-7, is DGGITQSPKYLFRKEGQNVTLSCEQNLNHDAMYWYRQDPGQGLRLIYYSQIVNDFQKGDIAEGYSVSREKKESFPLTVTSAQKNPTAFYLCASSLAGAREQYFGPGTRLTVT.